A selection of T cell receptor beta chains follows, all from one sample in a study of naive and memory T cell subsets. MiXCR, run by TCRdb on the UMI-ligation and nested PCR reads, gives a single entry per CDR3 protein. The table records tens of thousands of distinct CDR3 sequences, around 14% of them present only once. Sequencing was carried out using central memory CD4+ T cells from blood. Receptor source: a human donor in good health. Each CDR3 is given with its conserved first and last residue. A D gene is named only where the DNA matches it firmly. A clone size is listed for some rows: how often the clone was seen (once, few, many), or a class if it is expanded.

size	V	J	D	CDR3	DNA
many	TRBV5-1	TRBJ2-5	NA	CASSLELPQETQYF	TGCGCCAGCAGTCTCGAGCTCCCACAAGAGACCCAGTACTTC
few	TRBV15	TRBJ1-5	TRBD1	CATSRDIPGQVSNQPQHF	TGTGCCACCAGCAGAGATATCCCGGGACAGGTTAGCAATCAGCCCCAGCATTTT
few	TRBV12-3/TRBV12-4	TRBJ1-2	NA	CASKISLDYGYTF	TGTGCCAGCAAGATTAGCCTAGACTATGGCTACACCTTC
many	TRBV11-2	TRBJ1-6	NA	CASSPRGGSPLHF	TGTGCCAGCAGCCCCAGGGGAGGATCACCCCTCCACTTT
many	TRBV28	TRBJ2-3	TRBD2	CASTPVLAGATHTQYF	TGTGCCAGCACCCCAGTTCTAGCGGGAGCGACCCATACGCAGTATTTT
many	TRBV4-1	TRBJ2-1	TRBD1	CASSQEAGTAAYNEQFF	TGCGCCAGCAGCCAAGAGGCCGGGACAGCTGCTTACAATGAGCAGTTCTTC
many	TRBV20-1	TRBJ1-5	TRBD1	CSARGGQGGAGPTQPQHF	TGCAGCGCTAGAGGGGGACAGGGAGGAGCGGGACCGACGCAGCCCCAGCATTTT
NA	TRBV7-2	TRBJ2-1	TRBD2	CASSFQAGGYNEQFF	TGTGCCAGCAGCTTTCAAGCGGGAGGCTACAATGAGCAGTTCTTC
few	TRBV7-2	TRBJ1-6	NA	CASAQDSSNSPLHF	TGTGCCAGCGCTCAGGACAGCAGTAATTCACCCCTCCACTTT
NA	TRBV12-3/TRBV12-4	TRBJ1-3	NA	CASTIKGVVGVLQSGNTIYF	TGTGCCAGCACTATAAAAGGCGTTGTAGGGGTTCTCCAGTCTGGAAACACCATATATTTT
NA	TRBV5-4	TRBJ2-1	TRBD2	CASSPRTSSGVYNEQFF	TGTGCCAGCAGCCCCCGAACCTCTAGCGGGGTCTACAATGAGCAGTTCTTC
many	TRBV5-1	TRBJ2-5	NA	CASSPRAGARETQYF	TGCGCCAGCAGCCCACGAGCCGGGGCGAGGGAGACCCAGTACTTC
NA	TRBV10-3	TRBJ2-5	TRBD1	CAIKRPGGQETQYF	TGTGCCATCAAACGGCCAGGGGGACAAGAGACCCAGTACTTC
NA	TRBV7-9	TRBJ2-7	TRBD2	CASSLGTGLAREQYF	TGTGCCAGCAGCTTAGGAACGGGACTAGCGCGCGAGCAGTACTTC
few	TRBV30	TRBJ1-5	TRBD1	CAWRGQYSNQPQHF	TGTGCCTGGAGGGGACAGTATAGCAATCAGCCCCAGCATTTT
NA	TRBV28	TRBJ1-4	TRBD1	CACQGAERGTNEKLFF	TGTGCCTGCCAGGGGGCCGAAAGAGGAACTAATGAAAAACTGTTTTTT
NA	TRBV11-2	TRBJ2-3	NA	CASSLDGLSADTQYF	TGTGCCAGCAGCTTAGACGGTTTGTCAGCAGATACGCAGTATTTT
NA	TRBV20-1	TRBJ1-2	NA	CRVSGARKQFGGYTF	TGCAGAGTGTCTGGGGCGCGCAAGCAGTTTGGCGGCTACACCTTC
few	TRBV7-3	TRBJ2-3	NA	CASSLPGGGSGSTDTQYF	TGTGCCAGCAGCTTACCCGGTGGAGGGAGCGGGAGCACAGATACGCAGTATTTT
NA	TRBV20-1	TRBJ2-3	TRBD2	CSARLPSGRGDTQYF	TGCAGTGCTAGATTGCCTAGCGGGAGGGGAGATACGCAGTATTTT
few	TRBV12-3/TRBV12-4	TRBJ1-4	NA	CASSDPRTTNEKLFF	TGTGCCAGCAGCGACCCCAGAACAACTAATGAAAAACTGTTTTTT
many	TRBV12-3/TRBV12-4	TRBJ1-2	NA	CASSLDLRYGYTF	TGTGCCAGCAGTCTAGATCTCCGCTATGGCTACACCTTC
few	TRBV10-3	TRBJ2-7	NA	CAINTKEASEQYF	TGTGCCATCAATACGAAGGAGGCAAGCGAGCAGTACTTC
few	TRBV20-1	TRBJ1-1	NA	CSAQGLLAEAFF	TGCAGTGCCCAAGGACTTCTAGCTGAAGCTTTCTTT
many	TRBV12-3/TRBV12-4	TRBJ2-7	NA	CASSRDATYEQYF	TGTGCCAGCAGCAGGGACGCAACCTACGAGCAGTACTTC
many	TRBV10-3	TRBJ1-1	TRBD1	CAITEGDSEAFF	TGTGCCATCACCGAGGGGGACAGTGAAGCTTTCTTT
NA	TRBV10-2	TRBJ2-7	NA	CASSEYTSYEQYF	TGCGCCAGCAGTGAGTACACCTCCTACGAGCAGTACTTC
many	TRBV28	TRBJ2-1	NA	CASSPLMGAGGRNEQFF	TGTGCCAGCAGTCCCCTTATGGGGGCCGGCGGCAGGAATGAGCAGTTCTTC
many	TRBV19	TRBJ2-6	NA	CASSVGLGSGANVLTF	TGTGCCAGTAGTGTCGGGTTAGGGTCTGGGGCCAACGTCCTGACTTTC
NA	TRBV7-8	TRBJ2-1	NA	CASNFGGYEQFF	TGTGCCAGCAACTTCGGGGGCTATGAGCAGTTCTTC
NA	TRBV27	TRBJ2-7	NA	CASSPGLGYEQYF	TGTGCCAGCAGCCCGGGGCTGGGGTACGAGCAGTACTTC